The 19 T cell receptor beta chains presented below share a single source sample, sequenced in a study of shared clonotypes between healthy human individuals. Libraries were prepared by immunoSEQ multiplex PCR; TCRdb keeps only in-frame clonotypes and omits some of them. The sample has around 2.3 million clones, around 95% seen once. Specimen: naive CD4+ T cells sorted from blood. Documented subset: CD45RA+ positively selected. These receptors all stem from a young man in good health.

The chain has TRBV2 and TRBJ1-6, with D tentatively TRBD1 (5 bases). The CDR3 is 14 amino acids. The ends were cut back, 7 bases at V and 7 bases at J, with 14 bases in the middle. CDR1 is SNHLY, CDR2 FYNNEI, per germline. The CDR3 nucleotides are TGTGCCAGCAAGGGAGCAGGGATCAATTCACCCCTCCACTTT. Translation gives CASKGAGINSPLHF.

This clone was picked up one time. The chain employs TRBV5-6 and TRBJ2-1; TRBD2 aligns across 14 bases. V was clipped by 4 bases and J by 15 bases; unmatched bases: 6. This CDR3 contains 13 residues. The V gene's germline CDR1 is SGHDT and CDR2 YYEEEE. CDR3 nucleotide sequence: TGTGCCAGCAGCAGACGGACTAGCGGGGGGCTGTTCTTC. This translates into CASSRRTSGGLFF. Full variable domain (remainder filled in from reference TRBV5-6 and TRBJ2-1): DAGVTQSPTHLIKTRGQQVTLRCSPKSGHDTVSWYQQALGQGPQFIFQYYEEEERQRGNFPDRFSGHQFPNYSSELNVNALLLGDSALYLCASSRRTSGGLFFGPGTRLTVL.

The chain combines TRBV2 with TRBJ2-7; tentative D call: TRBD1 (6 bases). The V end was cut by 8 bases, the J end by 2 bases, with 7 bases between. The CDR3 loop spans 11 amino acids. CDR1 and CDR2 from the germline V gene are SNHLY and FYNNEI. The CDR3: CASGTTYEQYF. CDR3 DNA: TGTGCCAGCGGGACAACCTACGAGCAGTACTTC.

The gene calls are TRBV4-1 and TRBJ2-3; D is perhaps TRBD1 or TRBD2 (5 bases each). V dropped 1 base and J dropped 4 bases, with 12 bases sitting between them. Germline-derived CDR1 and CDR2 are MGHRA and YSYEKL. This CDR3 spans 15 amino acids. The CDR3 loop reads CASSQVQRGADTQYF. The CDR3 DNA reads as TGCGCCAGCAGCCAAGTACAGAGGGGAGCAGATACGCAGTATTTT.

The gene calls are TRBV30 and TRBJ2-1; possible D gene TRBD2, 6 bases. Trimming took off 5 bases at V and 10 bases at J, with 15 bases between the two ends. Germline CDR1 GTSNPN, CDR2 SVGIG (reference sequence). The CDR3 has 12 residues. CDR3 in DNA: TGTGCCTGGGCTGGGGGGAGGCGGGAGCAGTTCTTC. Translation gives CAWAGGRREQFF.

With respect to this clone: The same CDR3 can be traced to other DNA sequences in this sample. This chain links TRBV19 with TRBJ1-6, with 8 positions matching TRBD1. The CDR3 spans 14 residues. Per the germline V gene, CDR1 is LNHDA and CDR2 is SQIVND (reference sequence). Trimming took 6 bases from V and 7 from J; bases not matched to a gene: 5. Here the CDR3 DNA reads TGTGCCAGTAGCCCGGGACAGGTGAATTCACCCCTCCACTTT. Protein sequence: CASSPGQVNSPLHF.

For this clone: The same CDR3 arises from other DNA sequences in this sample as well. J is TRBJ2-5 and V is TRBV10-3; no reliable D call. The germline gives CDR1 ENHRY, CDR2 SYGVKD. The CDR3 is 12 amino acids. The V gene lost 5 bases and the J gene lost 5 bases, with 9 bases spanning the gap. In nucleotides, the CDR3 is TGTGCCATCAGTCCGGGTGGGGAGACCCAGTACTTC. Amino acids: CAISPGGETQYF.

The chain employs TRBV6-1 and TRBJ2-1; D may be TRBD2 (6 bases). V was clipped by 2 bases and J by 7 bases, with 12 bases between them. This CDR3 spans 14 amino acids. Germline CDR1 is MNHNS and CDR2 is SASEGT. CDR3 DNA: TGTGCCAGCAGTGAATGGGGGGTGTTGAATGAGCAGTTCTTC. This gives the protein CASSEWGVLNEQFF.

The chain has TRBV18 and TRBJ2-7; D may be TRBD1 (6 bases). Trimming cost V 0 bases and J 1 base, with 16 bases left between them. Germline lookup yields CDR1 KGHSH and CDR2 LQKENI. The CDR3 contains 17 residues. The CDR3 bases are TGTGCCAGCTCACCACCGGTTTCACAGGGTCTATCCTACGAGCAGTACTTC. Translation gives CASSPPVSQGLSYEQYF.

V is TRBV7-9 and J is TRBJ1-1, with a possible D match to TRBD1 (6 bases). Trimming left V 2 bases short and J 2 bases short, with 15 bases between. Germline assignment: CDR1 SEHNR and CDR2 FQNEAQ (reference sequence). The CDR3 loop spans 16 amino acids. CDR3 protein: CASSLTQGEGNTEAFF. CDR3 nucleotide sequence: TGTGCCAGCAGCTTAACACAGGGCGAAGGCAACACTGAAGCTTTCTTT.

The chain uses TRBV27 and TRBJ2-2; the D is unclear. The CDR3 spans 15 residues. V was pared by 3 bases and J by 1 base, with 9 bases between. Germline V lookup: CDR1 MNHEY, CDR2 SMNVEV (reference sequence). The CDR3 nucleotides read TGTGCCAGCAGTTTGTTTGTGCAGAACACCGGGGAGCTGTTTTTT. Residues: CASSLFVQNTGELFF.

The V gene is TRBV5-1, the J gene TRBJ1-6, with TRBD1 matching over 9 bases. Germline lookup yields CDR1 SGHRS and CDR2 YFSETQ. This CDR3 has 15 residues. After removal of 0 bases from V and 9 bases from J, the junction contained 4 bases not matched to a gene. CDR3 nucleotides: TGCGCCAGCAGCTTGGATACAGGGGGCTTTTCACCCCTCCACTTT. It translates to CASSLDTGGFSPLHF.

The chain links TRBV13 to TRBJ1-1; no reliable D call. V was trimmed by 5 bases and J by 3 bases, leaving 10 bases between them. The germline gives CDR1 PRHDT, CDR2 FYEKMQ (reference sequence). This CDR3 is 13 amino acids long. CDR3 in DNA: TGTGCCAGCAGCCCCCCCGGCTACACTGAAGCTTTCTTT. The encoded protein is CASSPPGYTEAFF.

The gene calls are TRBV5-6 and TRBJ1-5; TRBD1 matches 7 bases. V trimming: 0 bases; J trimming: 3 bases; junction bases outside the gene matches: 3. From germline, CDR1 is SGHDT and CDR2 YYEEEE. There are 15 residues in the CDR3. CDR3 sequence (DNA): TGTGCCAGCAGCTTGGACAGGGGCCTCAATCAGCCCCAGCATTTT. It encodes CASSLDRGLNQPQHF.

V usage is TRBV12-5 and J usage is TRBJ2-7; tentatively, D is TRBD1 (6 bases). The CDR3 consists of 20 residues. Germline V gene sequence: CDR1 LGHNT, CDR2 FRNRAP. V was trimmed by 0 bases and J by 2 bases, leaving 26 bases between them. The CDR3 bases are TGTGCTAGTGGTTTGGTACTTCCGGGCCTCTATGGACAGCAAACCTACGAGCAGTACTTC. Residues: CASGLVLPGLYGQQTYEQYF.

The genes are TRBV9 and TRBJ1-1; the D gene is possibly TRBD1 (5 bases). Germline values: CDR1 SGDLS, CDR2 YYNGEE. There are 14 residues in the CDR3. V lost 3 bases and J lost 5, with 14 bases in between. CDR3 nucleotide sequence: TGTGCCAGCAGCGGGGGACTCCCAAGTACTGAAGCTTTCTTT. This sequence encodes CASSGGLPSTEAFF.

On this clone itself: Different DNA sequences within this sample yield the same CDR3. This chain connects TRBV5-4 to TRBJ2-3; D not certain. V lost 0 bases and J lost 0, with 8 bases in between. This CDR3 contains 15 residues. Looked up from germline, CDR1 is SGHNT and CDR2 is YYREEE (reference sequence). Here the CDR3 reads CASSLGQTSTDTQYF. DNA of the CDR3: TGTGCCAGCAGCTTGGGTCAGACTAGCACAGATACGCAGTATTTT.

The CDR3 region has the DNA TGTGCCAGCAGCTTAAGTGCGGGAGTCGTATTCGAGCAGTACTTC. It encodes CASSLSAGVVFEQYF. The rearrangement links TRBV5-5 to TRBJ2-7, with 7 positions matching TRBD2. The CDR3 has 15 residues. The germline gives CDR1 SGHKS, CDR2 YYEKEE (reference sequence). Trimming removed 2 bases from V and 6 bases from J; junction bases left unmatched: 11.

This clone was counted a single time. The gene calls are TRBV7-9 and TRBJ1-6; D remains ambiguous. V was cut by 5 bases and J by 6 bases, with 11 bases left in between. The CDR3 is made up of 14 amino acids. Germline V gene data show CDR1 as SEHNR and CDR2 as FQNEAQ (reference sequence). CDR3: CASSHDGFNSPLHF. CDR3 nucleotide sequence: TGTGCCAGCAGCCACGACGGATTTAATTCACCCCTCCACTTT.